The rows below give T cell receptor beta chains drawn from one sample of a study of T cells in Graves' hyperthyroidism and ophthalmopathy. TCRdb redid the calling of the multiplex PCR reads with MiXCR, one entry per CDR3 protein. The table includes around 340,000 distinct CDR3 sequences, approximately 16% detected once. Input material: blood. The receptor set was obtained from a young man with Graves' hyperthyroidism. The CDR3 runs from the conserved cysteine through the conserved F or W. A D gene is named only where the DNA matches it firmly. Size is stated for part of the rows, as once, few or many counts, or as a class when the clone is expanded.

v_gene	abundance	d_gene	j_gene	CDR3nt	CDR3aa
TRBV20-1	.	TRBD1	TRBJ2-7	TGCAGTGCTCGGGACAGGTCGGTGGGGGAGCAGTACTTC	CSARDRSVGEQYF
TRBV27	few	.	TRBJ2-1	TGTGCCAGCAGTTTAAATGAGGGGGGTGAGCAGTTCTTC	CASSLNEGGEQFF
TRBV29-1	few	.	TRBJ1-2	TGCAGCGTTGAAGATTGGGGAGGTGGCTACACCTTC	CSVEDWGGGYTF
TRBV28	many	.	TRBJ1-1	TGTGCCAGCGGCCCAGGGGTTGGTGGCACTGAAGCTTTCTTT	CASGPGVGGTEAFF
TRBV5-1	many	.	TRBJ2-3	TGCGCCAGCAGCTATTACCAGGGGGATACGCAGTATTTT	CASSYYQGDTQYF
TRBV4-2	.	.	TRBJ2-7	TGTGCCAGCAGCCTATTTTTCGGGACGGATCACTACGAGCAGTACTTC	CASSLFFGTDHYEQYF
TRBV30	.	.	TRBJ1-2	TGTGCCTGGACAGAGTCACCGGCCGTAAATGGCTACACCTTC	CAWTESPAVNGYTF
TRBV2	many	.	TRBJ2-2	TGTGCCAGCAGTGACCGGCAGCGGAACACCGGGGAGCTGTTTTTT	CASSDRQRNTGELFF
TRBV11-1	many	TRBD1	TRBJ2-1	TGTGCCAGCAGCCCGCGACAGGGTGGACATGAGCAGTTCTTC	CASSPRQGGHEQFF
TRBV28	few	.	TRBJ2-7	TGTGCCAGCAGCTTAGCGCTCGGAGGCGCCTACGAGCAGTACTTC	CASSLALGGAYEQYF
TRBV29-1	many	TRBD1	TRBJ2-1	TGCAGCGTCCCGGGACAGGGGATTCGCGAGCAGTTCTTC	CSVPGQGIREQFF
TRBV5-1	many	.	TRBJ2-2	TGCGCCAGCAGCTTGGACACTAGCAGCACCGGGGAGCTGTTTTTT	CASSLDTSSTGELFF
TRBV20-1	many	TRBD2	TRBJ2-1	TGCAGTGCCCCGACTAGCGGCACTGAGCAGTTCTTC	CSAPTSGTEQFF
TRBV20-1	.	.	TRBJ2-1	TGCAGTGCTAGAGACTACCGACGAGGTAATGAGCAGTTCTTC	CSARDYRRGNEQFF